These 31 T cell receptor beta chains share one sample of origin, sequenced in a study of T-cell memory formation after mild COVID-19. TCRdb redid the calling of the 5' RACE reads with MiXCR, one entry per CDR3 protein. The sample shows 350,000 to 550,000 distinct CDR3 sequences, around 17% of them seen only once. Sequencing was done on a sample of PBMCs or a T cell subset sorted from them (not recorded which). The receptors stem from a young man who had mild COVID-19 (a few samples of this study predate the infection). Cell type and time point are not known.

This chain connects TRBV6-5 to TRBJ1-1, with a tentative D call TRBD1 (5 bases). Per germline, CDR1 MNHEY and CDR2 SVGAGI. This CDR3 comprises 13 residues. V lost 7 bases and J lost 1, with 10 bases in between. CDR3 in amino acids: CASTFGGNTEAFF. The DNA for the CDR3 is TGTGCCAGCACCTTCGGGGGGAACACTGAAGCTTTCTTT.

The chain employs TRBV7-8 and TRBJ2-7; 7 nucleotides match TRBD2. CDR1 is SGHVS, CDR2 FQNEAQ, per germline. V shed 2 bases, J shed 6 bases, and the junction held 10 bases outside the gene matches. The CDR3 consists of 15 residues. The CDR3 coding sequence is TGTGCCAGCAGCTTATTAGGGAGGGAGGGGTCCGAGCAGTACGTC. Translating gives CASSLLGREGSEQYV.

This clonotype occurred a few times. This chain connects TRBV10-3 to TRBJ2-2; tentative D call: TRBD1 (5 bases). This CDR3 has 14 amino acids. The germline V gene encodes CDR1 ENHRY and CDR2 SYGVKD. The V gene lost 2 bases and the J gene lost 3 bases, with 7 bases spanning the gap. CDR3 bases: TGTGCCATCAGTGAGACAGGCGACACCGGGGAGCTGTTTTTT. Its protein product is CAISETGDTGELFF.

This clonotype was seen at least ten times. This chain connects TRBV7-2 to TRBJ2-4; D may be TRBD1 (8 bases). The germline V and J ends were trimmed by 3 bases and 7 bases, with 19 bases remaining between them. The CDR3 has 16 amino acids. Per the germline V gene, CDR1 is SGHTA and CDR2 is FQGNSA. The CDR3 reads CASSLGPGQGGNIQYF. For the CDR3, the DNA is TGTGCCAGCAGCTTGGGACCCGGACAGGGAGGGAACATTCAGTACTTC.

This chain connects TRBV18 to TRBJ2-7; D not resolved. The CDR3 loop spans 14 amino acids. V was pared by 1 base and J by 2 bases, with 9 bases between. CDR1 is KGHSH, CDR2 LQKENI, per germline. The CDR3: CASSPLSRPYEQYF. The DNA for the CDR3 is TGTGCCAGCTCACCACTCTCCCGGCCCTACGAGCAGTACTTC.

This clonotype was detected only a few times. This CDR3 is CASSESNTKLYV. For the CDR3, the DNA is TGCGCCAGCAGTGAGTCGAATACAAAATTGTACGTC. The chain uses TRBV10-2 and TRBJ2-7; D ambiguous. Germline V CDR1 and CDR2: WSHSY, SAAADI. The CDR3 runs 12 residues. Trimming pared 0 bases from V and 12 bases from J, leaving 12 bases between.

This clonotype was seen only a few times. CDR3 sequence (DNA): TGTGCCAGTCGCGGGTCTCAGGACAATCAGCCCCAGCATTTT. As protein: CASRGSQDNQPQHF. The rearrangement uses TRBV6-6 and TRBJ1-5; D gene uncertain. The V end lost 9 bases, the J end lost 3 bases, and 15 bases lay between the germline ends. This CDR3 has 14 amino acids. Germline CDR1 MNHNY, CDR2 SVGAGI (reference sequence).

Notes on this clonotype: A much larger clonotype is one base distant, so this may be a read error. The V call is TRBV5-1, the J call TRBJ2-3, with TRBD1 matching over 8 bases. The CDR3 is 17 amino acids. Germline assignment: CDR1 SGHRS and CDR2 YFSETQ. J was trimmed by 1 base and V by 4 bases; bases with no gene match: 11. The CDR3 DNA is TGCGCCAGCAGCCATACTTCAGGGGGCGCGGGCACAGATACGCAGTATTTT. This codes for CASSHTSGGAGTDTQYF.

There are a few counts of this clonotype. This chain connects TRBV5-4 to TRBJ2-2; 9 nucleotides match TRBD2. Trimming cost V 2 bases and J 7 bases; bases outside gene matches: 12. Germline V CDR1 and CDR2: SGHNT, YYREEE (reference sequence). The CDR3 runs 17 residues. The DNA of the CDR3 is TGTGCCAGCAGCTTCGGCGGGGGGGCCGGTTGGGACGGGGAGCTGTTTTTT. This codes for CASSFGGGAGWDGELFF.

This chain connects TRBV6-1 to TRBJ2-4; the D gene is possibly TRBD1 (5 bases). This CDR3 has 14 residues. CDR1 and CDR2 from the germline V gene are MNHNS and SASEGT. V lost 3 bases and J 0 bases, leaving 6 bases between the germline ends. CDR3 sequence reads: CASSETAAKNIQYF. The CDR3 DNA is TGTGCCAGCAGTGAGACAGCAGCCAAAAACATTCAGTACTTC.

The chain links TRBV29-1 to TRBJ2-2; 7 bases fit TRBD1. There are 14 residues in the CDR3. J lost 3 bases, V lost 5 bases, and 6 bases had no gene match. CDR1 SQVTM and CDR2 ANQGSEA come from the germline V gene. CDR3 DNA sequence: TGCAGCGTTTTTGACAGGGACGACACCGGGGAGCTGTTTTTT. This encodes CSVFDRDDTGELFF.

The rearrangement uses TRBV6-5 and TRBJ2-2; D is perhaps TRBD2 (6 bases). The length of the CDR3 is 17 residues. CDR1 is MNHEY, CDR2 SVGAGI, per germline. Trimming removed 3 bases from V and 7 bases from J, with 21 bases in between. The CDR3 DNA sequence: TGTGCCAGCAGTTATCTTTGGAGGGCCGGCGGAATCGGGGAGCTGTTTTTT. It translates to CASSYLWRAGGIGELFF.

This chain uses TRBV7-6 with TRBJ2-7; D may be TRBD1 (5 bases). CDR1 SGHVS and CDR2 FNYEAQ come from the germline V gene. The CDR3 runs 16 residues. V was trimmed by 1 base and J by 7 bases, leaving 20 bases between them. CDR3 nucleotides: TGTGCCAGCAGCTTAGTTGGGTACAGGTTCATTAGGGAGCAGTACTTC. Protein: CASSLVGYRFIREQYF.

There are a few counts of this clonotype. V and J are TRBV20-1 and TRBJ2-3; the D is unclear. Germline V gene sequence: CDR1 DFQATT, CDR2 SNEGSKA (reference sequence). V was clipped by 0 bases and J by 0 bases, with 10 bases between them. The CDR3 is made up of 15 amino acids. The CDR3 nucleotides are TGCAGTGCTAGAGACGGAGCTTCTAGCACAGATACGCAGTATTTT. Translated, it gives CSARDGASSTDTQYF.

In this sample, this clonotype turned up a few times. The rearrangement joins TRBV20-1 to TRBJ1-3; no firm D call. The CDR3 consists of 17 residues. V dropped 0 bases and J dropped 4 bases, with 19 bases sitting between them. The V gene's germline CDR1 is DFQATT and CDR2 SNEGSKA (reference sequence). In DNA, the CDR3 is TGCAGTGCTAGAGATCGCTCCAGAGGGTTAGGGGGAAACACCATATATTTT. Translation gives CSARDRSRGLGGNTIYF.

This clonotype turned up a few times. CDR3 bases: TGCAGTGCTGCGCCGGGACAGTCATCGAACTATGGCTACACCTTC. It yields the protein CSAAPGQSSNYGYTF. V usage is TRBV20-1 and J usage is TRBJ1-2, with 7 bases lining up with TRBD1. The CDR3 contains 15 residues. Germline loops: CDR1 DFQATT, CDR2 SNEGSKA (reference sequence). Trimming cost V 5 bases and J 2 bases; bases outside gene matches: 11.

This clonotype was observed a few times. The chain recombines TRBV7-2 with TRBJ2-3; the D is unclear. Per the germline V gene, CDR1 is SGHTA and CDR2 is FQGNSA. The CDR3 consists of 12 residues. Trimming took 8 bases from V and 3 from J, leaving 9 bases between them. The DNA of the CDR3 is TGTGCCAGCCGATTGAGGACAGATACGCAGTATTTT. As protein: CASRLRTDTQYF. The whole variable domain, filled in from reference TRBV7-2 and TRBJ2-3, reads GAGVSQSPSNKVTEKGKDVELRCDPISGHTALYWYRQSLGQGLEFLIYFQGNSAPDKSGLPSDRFSAERTGGSVSTLTIQRTQQEDSAVYLCASRLRTDTQYFGPGTRLTVL.

This clonotype has more than one count but fewer than ten. CDR3 protein: CSATGGGLPQHF. The CDR3 bases are TGCAGTGCTACAGGGGGGGGCCTACCCCAGCATTTT. The V and J genes are TRBV20-1 and TRBJ1-5; TRBD1 agrees at 7 bases. Germline V gives CDR1 DFQATT, CDR2 SNEGSKA (reference sequence). Trimming at V came to 4 bases and at J to 10 bases, leaving 7 bases not matched to a gene. This CDR3 spans 12 amino acids.

This chain links TRBV6-5 with TRBJ1-6, with unresolved D. The CDR3 has 13 residues. From germline, CDR1 is MNHEY and CDR2 SVGAGI. Trimming removed 5 bases at V and 9 bases at J, with 11 bases between. The CDR3: CASSMGSGSPLHF. CDR3 coding DNA: TGTGCCAGCAGTATGGGGAGTGGTTCACCCCTCCACTTT.

This rearrangement joins TRBV20-1 to TRBJ2-2; TRBD1 matches 7 bases. CDR1 and CDR2 (germline): DFQATT, SNEGSKA (reference sequence). This CDR3 comprises 14 residues. J gave up 1 base and V 3 bases, and 2 bases lay outside the gene matches. CDR3 protein: CSARGTENTGELFF. DNA for the CDR3: TGCAGTGCTAGGGGGACAGAGAACACCGGGGAGCTGTTTTTT.

The sample holds a few counts of this clonotype. The chain joins TRBV15 to TRBJ1-2, with unresolved D. This CDR3 region has 12 residues. Germline values: CDR1 LNHNV, CDR2 YYDKDF (reference sequence). Trimming removed 2 bases from V and 4 bases from J, with 5 bases in between. For the CDR3, the DNA is TGTGCCACCAGCAGACCGCGCTATGGCTACACCTTC. Its protein product is CATSRPRYGYTF.

The chain is built from TRBV3-1 and TRBJ1-2; 7 positions match TRBD1. Germline CDR1 LGHDT, CDR2 YNNKEL (reference sequence). The CDR3 runs to 16 residues. The junction had 11 bases not matched to a gene; V was cut back by 4 bases and J by 3 bases. The CDR3 spells CASSPGGQVPHYGYTF. CDR3 bases: TGTGCCAGCAGCCCCGGCGGACAGGTCCCTCACTATGGCTACACCTTC.

This clonotype was detected a few times. The chain employs TRBV12-3 or TRBV12-4 and TRBJ1-2, with D perhaps matching TRBD1 (5 bases). The CDR3 sequence is 11 residues long. V was clipped by 10 bases and J by 2 bases, with 8 bases between them. The chain's CDR3 is CANWDNYGYTF. In DNA, the CDR3 is TGTGCCAACTGGGACAACTATGGCTACACCTTC.

The J gene is TRBJ1-5, the V gene TRBV6-2 or TRBV6-3; the match to TRBD1 covers 8 bases. J lost 9 bases, V lost 8 bases, and 9 bases had no gene match. This CDR3 is built from 13 residues. CDR1 is MNHEY and CDR2 is SVGEGT in the germline V gene. CDR3 nucleotide sequence: TGTGCCAGCGCCGACAGGGGTGGTCCGCCCCAGCATTTT. Translation gives CASADRGGPPQHF.

The chain combines TRBV6-2 or TRBV6-3 with TRBJ2-7; D not resolved. Germline CDR1 is MNHEY and CDR2 is SVGEGT. This CDR3 has 12 amino acids. V was cut by 8 bases and J by 7 bases, with 15 bases left in between. The CDR3 loop is CASGARRFEQYV. The CDR3 region has the DNA TGTGCCAGCGGAGCGAGGCGTTTTGAGCAGTACGTC.

The chain couples TRBV6-6 to TRBJ2-5; 10 nucleotides line up with TRBD1. V shed 6 bases and J 4 bases; nucleotides not matched to a gene: 8. Germline loops: CDR1 MNHNY, CDR2 SVGAGI (reference sequence). The CDR3 covers 15 residues. CDR3 coding DNA: TGTGCCAGCAGCCTTGGACAGGGGGGCCCAGAGACCCAGTACTTC. Its protein is CASSLGQGGPETQYF.

The sample holds one count of this clonotype. The chain joins TRBV25-1 to TRBJ1-4; D unclear. The CDR3 sequence is 14 residues long. The germline V gene encodes CDR1 MGHDK and CDR2 SYGVNS. V was cut by 3 bases and J by 1 base, with 6 bases left in between. The CDR3 bases are TGTGCCAGCAGTGACAGACTAACTAATGAAAAACTGTTTTTT. This codes for CASSDRLTNEKLFF.

In its sample, this clonotype was seen a few times. V usage is TRBV5-5 and J usage is TRBJ1-3; no clear D. The V end lost 4 bases, the J end lost 5 bases, and 13 bases lay between the germline ends. Looked up from germline, CDR1 is SGHKS and CDR2 is YYEKEE (reference sequence). This CDR3 has 14 amino acids. The DNA of the CDR3 is TGTGCCAGCAGCATGACCGACTCCCGAAACACCATATATTTT. Amino acid sequence: CASSMTDSRNTIYF.

The chain carries TRBV27 and TRBJ2-3; the match to TRBD1 covers 7 bases. CDR1 is MNHEY, CDR2 SMNVEV, per germline (reference sequence). Trimming took 5 bases from V and 2 from J; bases not matched to a gene: 10. The CDR3 covers 16 residues. CDR3 DNA: TGTGCCAGCAGTGCGCTGACAGGGCGCCTCACAGATACGCAGTATTTT. Translation: CASSALTGRLTDTQYF.

This clonotype was seen a handful of times. The J gene is TRBJ1-2, the V gene TRBV30; no definite D call. This CDR3 contains 15 residues. Deletions cut 0 bases from V and 7 bases from J, with 18 bases between. CDR1 is GTSNPN, CDR2 SVGIG, per germline (reference sequence). Here the CDR3 DNA reads TGTGCCTGGAGTGTACGCCCACGCGGGTTTAGTGGCTACACCTTC. This sequence encodes CAWSVRPRGFSGYTF.

The CDR3 DNA reads as TGTGCCAGCAGTTCTTTGGGTTGGTCAGAATCGAACACTGAAGCTTTCTTT. Encoded protein: CASSSLGWSESNTEAFF. V is TRBV6-2 or TRBV6-3 and J is TRBJ1-1, with D uncertain. The CDR3 sequence is 17 residues long. V was clipped by 4 bases and J by 1 base, with 19 bases between them. The germline gives CDR1 MNHEY, CDR2 SVGEGT.